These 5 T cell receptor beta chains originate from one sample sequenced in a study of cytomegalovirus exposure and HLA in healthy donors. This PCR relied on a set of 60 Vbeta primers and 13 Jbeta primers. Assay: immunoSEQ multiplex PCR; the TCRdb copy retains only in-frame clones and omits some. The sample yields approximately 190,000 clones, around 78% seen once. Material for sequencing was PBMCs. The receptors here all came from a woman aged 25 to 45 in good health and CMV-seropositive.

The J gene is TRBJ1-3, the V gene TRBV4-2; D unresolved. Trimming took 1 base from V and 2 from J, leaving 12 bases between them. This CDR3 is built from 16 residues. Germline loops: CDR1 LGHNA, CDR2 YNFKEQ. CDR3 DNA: TGTGCCAGCAGCCAAGTAGGTGTTAGCGCTGGAAACACCATATATTTT. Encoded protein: CASSQVGVSAGNTIYF.

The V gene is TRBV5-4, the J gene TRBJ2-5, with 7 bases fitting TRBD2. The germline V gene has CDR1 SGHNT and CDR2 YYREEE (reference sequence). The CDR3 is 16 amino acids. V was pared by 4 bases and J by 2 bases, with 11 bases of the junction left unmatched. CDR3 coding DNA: TGTGCCAGCAGCCCCTCTCCGGGGGGTGGGCAAGAGACCCAGTACTTC. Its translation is CASSPSPGGGQETQYF.

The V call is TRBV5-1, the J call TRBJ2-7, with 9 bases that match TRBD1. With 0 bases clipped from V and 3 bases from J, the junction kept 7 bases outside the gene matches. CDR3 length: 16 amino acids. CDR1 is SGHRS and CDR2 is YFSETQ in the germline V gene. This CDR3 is CASSLEPGQGFYEQYF. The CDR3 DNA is TGCGCCAGCAGCTTGGAACCGGGACAGGGATTCTACGAGCAGTACTTC.

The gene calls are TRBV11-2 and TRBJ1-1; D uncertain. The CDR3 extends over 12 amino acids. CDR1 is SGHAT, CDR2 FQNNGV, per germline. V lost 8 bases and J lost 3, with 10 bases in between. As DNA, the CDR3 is TGTGCCAGCGGAAGACAATACACTGAAGCTTTCTTT. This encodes CASGRQYTEAFF. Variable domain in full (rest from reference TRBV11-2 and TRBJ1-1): EAGVAQSPRYKIIEKRQSVAFWCNPISGHATLYWYQQILGQGPKLLIQFQNNGVVDDSQLPKDRFSAERLKGVDSTLKIQPAKLEDSAVYLCASGRQYTEAFFGQGTRLTVV.

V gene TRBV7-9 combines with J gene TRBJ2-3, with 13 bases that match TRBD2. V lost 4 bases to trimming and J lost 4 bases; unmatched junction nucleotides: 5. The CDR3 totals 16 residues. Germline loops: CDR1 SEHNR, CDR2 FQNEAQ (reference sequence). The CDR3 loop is CASSWELAGGPDTQYF. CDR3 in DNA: TGTGCCAGCAGCTGGGAACTAGCGGGGGGGCCAGATACGCAGTATTTT. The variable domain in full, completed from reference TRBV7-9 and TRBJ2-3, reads DTGVSQNPRHKITKRGQNVTFRCDPISEHNRLYWYRQTLGQGPEFLTYFQNEAQLEKSRLLSDRFSAERPKGSFSTLEIQRTEQGDSAMYLCASSWELAGGPDTQYFGPGTRLTVL.